In this sample, the clone carrying this T cell receptor (beta chain) turned up once. Germline V CDR1 and CDR2: SGHNT, YYREEE (reference sequence). The CDR3 covers 15 residues. Trimming removed 3 bases from V and 5 bases from J, with 18 bases in between. Repertoires were generated with immunoSEQ multiplex PCR, while TCRdb's copy carries only in-frame clones and drops some. The sample records 100,000 to 150,000 clones, approximately 90% being singletons. The source of the sample is a study of radiotherapy plus CTLA-4 blockade in lung cancer. The V call is TRBV5-4, the J call TRBJ2-7, with a possible D match to TRBD2 (6 bases). The TCR originated in a human donor with non-small cell lung cancer that progressed on radiotherapy plus ipilimumab. The sequencing used peripheral blood, collected from a patient treated with radiotherapy plus ipilimumab. The CDR3 spells CASSSQTGDANEQYF. CDR3 DNA: TGTGCCAGCAGCTCCCAAACGGGAGACGCGAACGAGCAGTACTTC.